This T cell receptor (beta chain) was sequenced during a study of blood T cell repertoires in COVID-19. Across the study: Samples of COVID-19 (acute and convalescent) were obtained from the United States, Italy and Spain. T cells, B-cell-depleted T cells, or PBMCs provided the cDNA or gDNA that served as material.

After removal of 0 bases from V and 4 bases from J, the junction contained 7 bases not matched to a gene. This CDR3 region has 18 residues. CDR1 and CDR2 (germline): SEHNR, FQNEAQ (reference sequence). Relative to its sample, this clone is medium-sized. How the authors handled the data: The authors estimated nucleated cell counts from reference gene primer amplification. Only in-frame clones appear in the TCRdb table, and some are missing; sequencing was by immunoSEQ multiplex PCR. V and J calls and clone size are given by that table; D and trimming were obtained from the DNA. The data contain about 25,000 clones, over 75% of them seen just once; the ten biggest clones take up around half.

The receptor was isolated from a man in his fifties or sixties with active or convalescent COVID-19. V usage is TRBV7-9 and J usage is TRBJ2-2, with 11 nucleotides matching TRBD2. Sequencing was carried out using peripheral blood. CDR3 region: CASSLALLAGVGTGELFF. CDR3 DNA sequence: TGTGCCAGCAGCTTAGCGTTACTAGCGGGAGTGGGCACCGGGGAGCTGTTTTTT.